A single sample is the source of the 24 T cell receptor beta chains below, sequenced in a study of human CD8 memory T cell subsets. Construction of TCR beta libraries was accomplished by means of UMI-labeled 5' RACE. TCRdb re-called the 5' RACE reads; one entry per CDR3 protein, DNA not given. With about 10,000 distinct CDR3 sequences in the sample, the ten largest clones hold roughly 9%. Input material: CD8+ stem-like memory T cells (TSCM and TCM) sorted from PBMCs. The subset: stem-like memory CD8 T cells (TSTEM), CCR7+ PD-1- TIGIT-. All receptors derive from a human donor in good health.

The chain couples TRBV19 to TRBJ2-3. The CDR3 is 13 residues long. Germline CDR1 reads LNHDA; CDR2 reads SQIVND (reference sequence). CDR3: CASSRLATDTQYF.

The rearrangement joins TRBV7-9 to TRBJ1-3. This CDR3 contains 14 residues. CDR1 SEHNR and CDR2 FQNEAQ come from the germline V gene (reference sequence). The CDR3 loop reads CASSLDGLVNTIYF.

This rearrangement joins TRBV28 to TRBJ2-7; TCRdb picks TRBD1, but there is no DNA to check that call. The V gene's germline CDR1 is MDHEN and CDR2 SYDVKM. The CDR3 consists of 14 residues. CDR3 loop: CASSFPGQGYEQYF.

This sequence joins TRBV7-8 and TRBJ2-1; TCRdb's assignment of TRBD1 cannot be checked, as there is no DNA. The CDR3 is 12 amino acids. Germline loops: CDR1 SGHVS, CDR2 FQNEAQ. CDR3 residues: CASSFSGGEQFF.

The CDR3 is CASSSTDSFYEQYF. The chain joins TRBV12-3 or TRBV12-4 to TRBJ2-7; checking the TCRdb D call of TRBD1 is not possible without DNA. The CDR3 contains 14 residues.

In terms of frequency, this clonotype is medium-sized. The CDR3: CASSLENAEAFF. The V gene is TRBV28, the J gene TRBJ1-1. Germline lookup yields CDR1 MDHEN and CDR2 SYDVKM. This CDR3 is 12 amino acids long.

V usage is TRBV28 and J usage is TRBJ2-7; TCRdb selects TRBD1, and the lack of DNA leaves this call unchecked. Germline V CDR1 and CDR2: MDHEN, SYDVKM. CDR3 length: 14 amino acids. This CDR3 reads CASSWDVSVYEQYF.

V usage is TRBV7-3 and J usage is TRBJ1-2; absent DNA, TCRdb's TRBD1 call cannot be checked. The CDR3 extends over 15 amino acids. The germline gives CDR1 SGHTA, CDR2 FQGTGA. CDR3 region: CASSPNPDGPGGYTF.

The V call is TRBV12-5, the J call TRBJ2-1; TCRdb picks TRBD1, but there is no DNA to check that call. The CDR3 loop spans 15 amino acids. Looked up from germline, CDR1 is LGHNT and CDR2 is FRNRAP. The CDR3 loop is CASGLLQGVRNEQFF.

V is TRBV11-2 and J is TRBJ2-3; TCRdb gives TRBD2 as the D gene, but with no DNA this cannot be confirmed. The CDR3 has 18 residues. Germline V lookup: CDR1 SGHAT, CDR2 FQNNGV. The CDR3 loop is CASSLPGLAGGSTDTQYF.

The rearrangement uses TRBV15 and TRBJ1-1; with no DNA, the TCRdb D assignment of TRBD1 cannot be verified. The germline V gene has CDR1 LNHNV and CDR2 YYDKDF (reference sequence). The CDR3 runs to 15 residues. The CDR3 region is CATSRDRQGNTEAFF.

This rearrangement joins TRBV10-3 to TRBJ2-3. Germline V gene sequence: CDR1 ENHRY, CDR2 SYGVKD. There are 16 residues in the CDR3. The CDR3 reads CAISEGGELIPDTQYF.

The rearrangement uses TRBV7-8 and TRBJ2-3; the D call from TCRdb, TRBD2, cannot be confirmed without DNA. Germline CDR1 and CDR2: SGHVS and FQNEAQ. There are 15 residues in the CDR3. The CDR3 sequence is CASGGLADDTDTQYF. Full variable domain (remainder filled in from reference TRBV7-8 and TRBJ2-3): GAGVSQSPRYKVAKRGQDVALRCDPISGHVSLFWYQQALGQGPEFLTYFQNEAQLDKSGLPSDRFFAERPEGSVSTLKIQRTQQEDSAVYLCASGGLADDTDTQYFGPGTRLTVL.

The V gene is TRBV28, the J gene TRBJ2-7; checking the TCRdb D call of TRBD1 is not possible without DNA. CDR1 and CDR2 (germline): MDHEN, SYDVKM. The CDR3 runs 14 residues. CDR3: CASSTRDRVDEQYF.

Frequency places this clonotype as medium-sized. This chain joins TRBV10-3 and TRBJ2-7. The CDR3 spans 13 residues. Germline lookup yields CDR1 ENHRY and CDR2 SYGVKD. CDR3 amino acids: CAITSESSYEQYF.

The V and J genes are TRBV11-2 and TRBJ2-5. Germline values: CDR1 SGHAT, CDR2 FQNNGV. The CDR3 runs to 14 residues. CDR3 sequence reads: CASVSNGVQETQYF.

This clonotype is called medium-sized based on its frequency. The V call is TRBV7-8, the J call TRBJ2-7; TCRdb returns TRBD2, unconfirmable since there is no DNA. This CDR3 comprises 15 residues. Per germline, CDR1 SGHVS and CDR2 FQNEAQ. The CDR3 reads CASSLGWTSNSEQYF.

The CDR3: CASSVETSDTYNEQFF. V usage is TRBV9 and J usage is TRBJ2-1; TCRdb's D call, TRBD2, is unchecked because there is no DNA. Germline V gives CDR1 SGDLS, CDR2 YYNGEE. This CDR3 has 16 residues.

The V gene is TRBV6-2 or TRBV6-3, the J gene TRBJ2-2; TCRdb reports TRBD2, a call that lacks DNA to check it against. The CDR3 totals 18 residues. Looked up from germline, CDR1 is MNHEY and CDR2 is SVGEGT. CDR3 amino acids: CASSYSPGDYLNTGELFF.

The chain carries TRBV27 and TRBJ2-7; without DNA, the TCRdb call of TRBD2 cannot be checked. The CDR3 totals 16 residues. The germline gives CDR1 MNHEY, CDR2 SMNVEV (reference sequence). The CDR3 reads CASRERLAGGNYEQYF.

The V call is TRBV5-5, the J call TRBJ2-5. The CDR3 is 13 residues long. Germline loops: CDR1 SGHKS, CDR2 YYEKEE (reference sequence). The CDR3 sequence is CASSLASQETQYF. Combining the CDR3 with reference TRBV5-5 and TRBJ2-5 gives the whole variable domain DAGVTQSPTHLIKTRGQQVTLRCSPISGHKSVSWYQQVLGQGPQFIFQYYEKEERGRGNFPDRFSARQFPNYSSELNVNALLLGDSALYLCASSLASQETQYFGPGTRLLVL.

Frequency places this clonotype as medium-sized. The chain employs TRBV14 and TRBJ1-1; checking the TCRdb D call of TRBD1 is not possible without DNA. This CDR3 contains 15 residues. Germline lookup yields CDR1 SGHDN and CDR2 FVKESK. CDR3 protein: CASSQGAGVNTEAFF.

The CDR3 reads CASSLVRLQSGRSTQYF. V is TRBV7-8 and J is TRBJ2-3; checking the TCRdb D call of TRBD2 is not possible without DNA. From germline, CDR1 is SGHVS and CDR2 FQNEAQ. The CDR3 is made up of 17 amino acids.

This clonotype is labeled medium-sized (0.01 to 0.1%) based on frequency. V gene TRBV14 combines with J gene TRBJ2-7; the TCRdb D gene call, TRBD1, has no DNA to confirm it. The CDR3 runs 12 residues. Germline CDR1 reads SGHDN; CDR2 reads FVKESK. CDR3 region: CASRGQGREQYF.